The T cell receptor beta chain described here comes from a study of T cells in localized non-small cell lung cancer. Assay: immunoSEQ multiplex PCR; the TCRdb copy retains only in-frame clones and omits some. There are around 50,000 clones in the sample; roughly 88% occur only once, and approximately 20% lies in the top ten. V was shortened by 8 bases and J by 2 bases, with 12 bases between the two germline ends. Germline CDR1 and CDR2: MDHEN and SYDVKM. The CDR3 spans 13 residues. The clonotype originates from a male donor older than 55 with stage III squamous cell lung carcinoma. The material was peripheral blood, obtained before any cancer treatment. V usage is TRBV28 and J usage is TRBJ1-2, with D perhaps matching TRBD1 (6 bases). This CDR3 is CASGYQGNYGYTF. In DNA form, the CDR3 reads TGTGCCAGCGGATATCAGGGGAACTATGGCTACACCTTC.